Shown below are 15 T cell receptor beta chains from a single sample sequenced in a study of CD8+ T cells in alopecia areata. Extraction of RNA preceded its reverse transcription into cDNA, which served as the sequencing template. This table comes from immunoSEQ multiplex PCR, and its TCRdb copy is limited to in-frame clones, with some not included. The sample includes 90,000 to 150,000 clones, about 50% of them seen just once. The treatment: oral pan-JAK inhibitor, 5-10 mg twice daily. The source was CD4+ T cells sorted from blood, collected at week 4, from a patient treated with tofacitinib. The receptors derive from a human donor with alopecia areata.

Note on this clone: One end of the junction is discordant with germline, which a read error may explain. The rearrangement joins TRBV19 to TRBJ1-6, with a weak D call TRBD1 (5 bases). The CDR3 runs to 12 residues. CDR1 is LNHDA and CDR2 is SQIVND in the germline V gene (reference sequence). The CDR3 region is CASSMGPGLQKF. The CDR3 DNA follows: TGTGCCAGTAGTATGGGACCGGGACTCCAGAAGTTT.

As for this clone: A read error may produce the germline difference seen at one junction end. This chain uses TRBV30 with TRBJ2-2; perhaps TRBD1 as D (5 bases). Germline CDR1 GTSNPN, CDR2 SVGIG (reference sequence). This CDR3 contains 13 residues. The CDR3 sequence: CACSKGNAGELFF. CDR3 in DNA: TGTGCCTGTTCGAAGGGGAACGCCGGGGAGCTGTTTTTT. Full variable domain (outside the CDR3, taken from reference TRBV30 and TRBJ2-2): SQTIHQWPATLVQPVGSPLSLECTVEGTSNPNLYWYRQAAGRGLQLLFYSVGIGQISSEVPQNLSASRPQDRQFILSSKKLLLSDSGFYLCACSKGNAGELFFGEGSRLTVL.

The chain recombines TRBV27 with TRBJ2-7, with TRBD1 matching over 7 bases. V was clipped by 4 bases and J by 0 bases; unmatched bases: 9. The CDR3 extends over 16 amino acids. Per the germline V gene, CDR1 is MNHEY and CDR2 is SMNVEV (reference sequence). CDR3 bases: TGTGCCAGCAGTTCCGACAGGGCTGGGAGCTCCTACGAGCAGTACTTC. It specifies CASSSDRAGSSYEQYF.

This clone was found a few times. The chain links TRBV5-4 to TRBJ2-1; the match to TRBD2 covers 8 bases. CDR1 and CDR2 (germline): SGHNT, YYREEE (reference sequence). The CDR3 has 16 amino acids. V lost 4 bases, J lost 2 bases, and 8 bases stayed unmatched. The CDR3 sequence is CASSPGGERTYNEQFF. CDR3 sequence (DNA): TGTGCCAGCAGCCCCGGGGGGGAGCGGACCTACAATGAGCAGTTCTTC.

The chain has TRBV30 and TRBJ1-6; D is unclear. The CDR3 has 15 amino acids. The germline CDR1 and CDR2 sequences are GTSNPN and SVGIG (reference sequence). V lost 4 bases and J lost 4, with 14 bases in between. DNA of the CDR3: TGTGCCTGGAACATCGAGGGCCCTTATAATTCACCCCTCCACTTT. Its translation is CAWNIEGPYNSPLHF.

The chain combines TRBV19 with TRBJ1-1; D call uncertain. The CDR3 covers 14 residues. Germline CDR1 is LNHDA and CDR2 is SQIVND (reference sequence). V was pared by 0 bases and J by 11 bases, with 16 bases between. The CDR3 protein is CASSIDLAASEAFF. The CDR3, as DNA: TGTGCCAGTAGTATAGACCTGGCCGCCAGCGAGGCTTTCTTT.

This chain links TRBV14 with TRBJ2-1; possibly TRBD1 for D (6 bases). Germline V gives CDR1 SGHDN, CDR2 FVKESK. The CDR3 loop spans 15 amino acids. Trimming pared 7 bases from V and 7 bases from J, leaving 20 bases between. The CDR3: CASTRQEAGANEQFF. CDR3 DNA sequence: TGTGCCAGCACCCGCCAGGAGGCAGGGGCAAATGAGCAGTTCTTC.

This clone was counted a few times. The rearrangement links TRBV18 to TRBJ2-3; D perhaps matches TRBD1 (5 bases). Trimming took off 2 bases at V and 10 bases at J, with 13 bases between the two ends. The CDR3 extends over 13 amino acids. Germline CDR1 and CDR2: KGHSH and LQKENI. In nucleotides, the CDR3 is TGTGCCAGCTCACCAATGGAACAGGCAGCGCAGTATTTT. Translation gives CASSPMEQAAQYF.

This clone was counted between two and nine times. CDR3 in amino acids: CASSQVDQANYGYTF. DNA for the CDR3: TGTGCCAGCAGCCAAGTGGACCAAGCTAACTATGGCTACACCTTC. V is TRBV14 and J is TRBJ1-2; D unresolved. Germline V CDR1 and CDR2: SGHDN, FVKESK. This CDR3 has 15 amino acids. V was trimmed by 1 base and J by 0 bases, leaving 9 bases between them.

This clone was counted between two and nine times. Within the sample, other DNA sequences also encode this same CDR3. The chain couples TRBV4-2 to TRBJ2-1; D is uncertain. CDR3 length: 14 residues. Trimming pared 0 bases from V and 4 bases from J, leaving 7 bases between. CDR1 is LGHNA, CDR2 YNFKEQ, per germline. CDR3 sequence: CASSQEMGYNEQFF. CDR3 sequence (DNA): TGTGCCAGCAGCCAAGAAATGGGGTACAATGAGCAGTTCTTC.

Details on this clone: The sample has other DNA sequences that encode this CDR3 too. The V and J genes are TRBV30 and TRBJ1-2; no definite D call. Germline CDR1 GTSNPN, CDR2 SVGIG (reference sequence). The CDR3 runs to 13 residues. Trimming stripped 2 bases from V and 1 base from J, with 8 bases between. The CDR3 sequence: CAWSLGINYGYTF. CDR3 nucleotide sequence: TGTGCCTGGAGTTTGGGAATTAACTATGGCTACACCTTC.

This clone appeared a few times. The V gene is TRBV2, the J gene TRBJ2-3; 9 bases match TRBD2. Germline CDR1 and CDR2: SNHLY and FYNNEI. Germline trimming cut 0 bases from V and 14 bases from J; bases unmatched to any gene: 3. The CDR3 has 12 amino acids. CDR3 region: CASSEASGSPYF. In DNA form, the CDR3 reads TGTGCCAGCAGTGAAGCTAGCGGGAGTCCGTATTTT.

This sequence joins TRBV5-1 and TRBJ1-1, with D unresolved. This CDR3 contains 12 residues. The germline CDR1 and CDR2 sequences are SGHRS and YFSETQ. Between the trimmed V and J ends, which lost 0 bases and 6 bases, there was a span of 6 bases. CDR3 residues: CASSLDGSEAFF. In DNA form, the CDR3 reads TGCGCCAGCAGCTTGGACGGCTCTGAAGCTTTCTTT. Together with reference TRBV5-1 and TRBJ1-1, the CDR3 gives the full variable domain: KAGVTQTPRYLIKTRGQQVTLSCSPISGHRSVSWYQQTPGQGLQFLFEYFSETQRNKGNFPGRFSGRQFSNSRSEMNVSTLELGDSALYLCASSLDGSEAFFGQGTRLTVV.

The CDR3 loop is CSVEEREGFSPLHF. In DNA, the CDR3 is TGCAGCGTTGAAGAAAGAGAGGGTTTTTCACCCCTCCACTTT. This chain links TRBV29-1 with TRBJ1-6, with D unclear. Germline assignment: CDR1 SQVTM and CDR2 ANQGSEA. The V end was cut by 0 bases, the J end by 9 bases, with 12 bases between. The CDR3 is 14 amino acids.

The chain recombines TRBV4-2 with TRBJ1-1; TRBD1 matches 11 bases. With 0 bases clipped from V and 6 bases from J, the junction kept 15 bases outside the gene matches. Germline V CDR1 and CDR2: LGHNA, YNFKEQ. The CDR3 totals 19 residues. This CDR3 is CASSQDDKFWDRGLPEAFF. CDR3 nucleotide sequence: TGTGCCAGCAGCCAAGATGACAAGTTTTGGGACAGGGGGTTGCCTGAAGCTTTCTTT.